The 14 T cell receptor beta chains given below trace back to one sample, sequenced in a study of blood T cell repertoires in COVID-19. Using immunoSEQ multiplex PCR, the repertoire was profiled, and TCRdb retains in-frame clones only, with some absent. This table holds about 180,000 clones, 86% found once. Sequencing used peripheral blood. The receptors originated from a man between 50 and 59 years old with active or convalescent COVID-19.

The rearrangement links TRBV24-1 to TRBJ2-3; TRBD1 aligns across 8 bases. Looked up from germline, CDR1 is KGHDR and CDR2 is SFDVKD. With 1 base clipped from V and 6 bases from J, the junction kept 14 bases outside the gene matches. The CDR3 length is 18 residues. CDR3 DNA: TGTGCCACCAGTGATTTAGTCGACAGGGGCTCCCATCTGGATACGCAGTATTTT. Its protein is CATSDLVDRGSHLDTQYF.

This chain uses TRBV6-2 or TRBV6-3 with TRBJ2-1, with TRBD2 identical over 12 bases. With V trimmed by 6 bases and J by 8 bases, 11 bases remained unmatched. Germline V gene lookup returns CDR1 MNHEY and CDR2 SVGEGT. The CDR3 spans 16 residues. The DNA of the CDR3 is TGTGCCAGCAGCAGCCTACTAGCGGGAGGTTATCATGAGCAGTTCTTC. Protein sequence: CASSSLLAGGYHEQFF.

V and J are TRBV5-4 and TRBJ1-1; D is uncertain. CDR3 length: 15 residues. The ends were cut back, 4 bases at V and 1 base at J, with 14 bases in the middle. Germline-derived CDR1 and CDR2 are SGHNT and YYREEE (reference sequence). CDR3 sequence reads: CASSLPRGGNTEAFF. The CDR3 DNA is TGTGCCAGCAGCCTCCCCCGGGGAGGGAACACTGAAGCTTTCTTT. Supplemented by reference TRBV5-4 and TRBJ1-1, the full variable domain reads ETGVTQSPTHLIKTRGQQVTLRCSSQSGHNTVSWYQQALGQGPQFIFQYYREEENGRGNFPPRFSGLQFPNYSSELNVNALELDDSALYLCASSLPRGGNTEAFFGQGTRLTVV.

The rearrangement joins TRBV7-2 to TRBJ1-4; D not certain. This CDR3 comprises 13 residues. Germline CDR1 is SGHTA and CDR2 is FQGNSA. V was cut by 1 base and J by 8 bases, with 8 bases left in between. CDR3 bases: TGTGCCAGCAGCTTAGAGAGGCCGGAAAAACTGTTTTTT. Residues: CASSLERPEKLFF.

The DNA of the CDR3 is TGTGCCAGCAGTGGATCCGGGACAGGGGTTTATGACTATGGCTACACCTTC. This encodes CASSGSGTGVYDYGYTF. The V call is TRBV9, the J call TRBJ1-2; 10 bases line up with TRBD1. V was pared by 5 bases and J by 3 bases, with 13 bases of the junction left unmatched. The germline CDR1 and CDR2 sequences are SGDLS and YYNGEE. The CDR3 is 17 amino acids.

The V call is TRBV10-3, the J call TRBJ1-1; D perhaps matches TRBD1 (5 bases). V lost 3 bases and J lost 4, with 9 bases in between. The CDR3 is made up of 13 amino acids. Germline-derived CDR1 and CDR2 are ENHRY and SYGVKD. The CDR3 DNA follows: TGTGCCATCAGTGATTGGGGGGGCACTGAAGCTTTCTTT. Translated: CAISDWGGTEAFF.

The chain employs TRBV11-3 and TRBJ2-1; the D gene is possibly TRBD1 (6 bases). The CDR3 runs to 14 residues. V lost 0 bases and J lost 7, with 10 bases in between. Germline assignment: CDR1 SGHNT and CDR2 YENEEA. CDR3 nucleotide sequence: TGTGCCAGCAGCTTAGACGGGACACGGAATGAGCAGTTCTTC. Its protein is CASSLDGTRNEQFF.

The chain combines TRBV6-2 or TRBV6-3 with TRBJ1-5; maybe TRBD1 (5 bases). The germline V and J ends were trimmed by 5 bases and 2 bases, with 16 bases remaining between them. The CDR3 covers 16 residues. Germline CDR1 MNHEY, CDR2 SVGEGT. This CDR3 reads CASSGAGGNGNQPQHF. The CDR3 DNA follows: TGTGCCAGCAGTGGAGCCGGGGGAAACGGCAATCAGCCCCAGCATTTT.

This chain uses TRBV24-1 with TRBJ2-2; D is unclear. This CDR3 has 14 residues. Germline CDR1 is KGHDR and CDR2 is SFDVKD. V dropped 1 base and J dropped 4 bases, with 6 bases sitting between them. In nucleotides, the CDR3 is TGTGCCACCAGTGATTTAGAGAGCACCGGGGAGCTGTTTTTT. This translates into CATSDLESTGELFF.

The rearrangement joins TRBV7-9 to TRBJ1-2; TRBD1 might be the D (6 bases). CDR3 length: 14 residues. V lost 2 bases and J 1 base, leaving 8 bases between the germline ends. The germline CDR1 and CDR2 sequences are SEHNR and FQNEAQ (reference sequence). This CDR3 reads CASSLPDSNYGYTF. The CDR3 DNA reads as TGTGCCAGCAGCTTACCGGACAGTAACTATGGCTACACCTTC.

The rearrangement uses TRBV20-1 and TRBJ1-4, with D unresolved. Germline V gives CDR1 DFQATT, CDR2 SNEGSKA (reference sequence). This CDR3 comprises 10 residues. Trimming removed 8 bases from V and 5 bases from J, with 6 bases in between. This CDR3 is CSPVNEKLFF. CDR3 nucleotides: TGCAGTCCCGTAAATGAAAAACTGTTTTTT.

V and J are TRBV5-1 and TRBJ2-7; D perhaps matches TRBD1 (5 bases). The CDR3 runs to 13 residues. The V gene's germline CDR1 is SGHRS and CDR2 YFSETQ. Trimming cost V 0 bases and J 4 bases, with 8 bases left between them. CDR3 sequence: CASSLVQGYEQYF. The CDR3 DNA reads as TGCGCCAGCAGCTTGGTTCAGGGTTACGAGCAGTACTTC. The variable domain in full, with the rest retrieved from reference TRBV5-1 and TRBJ2-7, is KAGVTQTPRYLIKTRGQQVTLSCSPISGHRSVSWYQQTPGQGLQFLFEYFSETQRNKGNFPGRFSGRQFSNSRSEMNVSTLELGDSALYLCASSLVQGYEQYFGPGTRLTVT.

This clone has only a few counts. The gene calls are TRBV24-1 and TRBJ1-1; no reliable D call. V lost 3 bases to trimming and J lost 5 bases, with 12 bases between them. The CDR3 runs to 14 residues. Germline V gives CDR1 KGHDR, CDR2 SFDVKD. CDR3 DNA sequence: TGTGCCACCAGTGATCCGGAGGTGGGGACTGAAGCTTTCTTT. This encodes CATSDPEVGTEAFF.

This chain joins TRBV5-4 and TRBJ2-1; no clear D. V dropped 7 bases and J dropped 5 bases, with 16 bases sitting between them. This CDR3 contains 14 residues. Germline lookup yields CDR1 SGHNT and CDR2 YYREEE (reference sequence). CDR3 in DNA: TGTGCCAGCTCCCCAGCCGGGTACGACAATGAGCAGTTCTTC. Its protein is CASSPAGYDNEQFF.